The next 23 T cell receptor beta chains were all read from a single sample in a study of blood T cells in healthy people across ages. Then a second PCR, running roughly 6 to 12 cycles, was carried out with a sample-barcoded 5' primer and a J-beta primer mix. TCRdb reprocessed the 5' RACE reads with MiXCR, giving one entry per CDR3 protein. The table records 800,000 or so distinct CDR3 sequences, roughly 60% of them present only once. What was sequenced was blood. All receptors come from a man between 25 and 39 years old in good health.

The CDR3 DNA sequence: TGCAGCGTTGAAGAGGGGCCAGCTACATCCTACGAGCAGTACTTC. Translating it yields CSVEEGPATSYEQYF. The chain couples TRBV29-1 to TRBJ2-7; a possible D gene is TRBD1 (5 bases). CDR1 and CDR2 from the germline V gene are SQVTM and ANQGSEA. The CDR3 has 15 amino acids. V was trimmed by 0 bases and J by 1 base, leaving 13 bases between them.

The chain recombines TRBV6-6 with TRBJ1-1; a possible D gene is TRBD1 (5 bases). The V and J ends lost 1 base and 1 base respectively, with 16 bases between them. The germline V gene encodes CDR1 MNHNY and CDR2 SVGAGI (reference sequence). CDR3 length equals 17 residues. CDR3 sequence (DNA): TGTGCCAGCAGTTACTACTTTCGGGGCAGGGAGAACACTGAAGCTTTCTTT. Translating gives CASSYYFRGRENTEAFF.

J is TRBJ2-3 and V is TRBV9; D is uncertain. The germline CDR1 and CDR2 sequences are SGDLS and YYNGEE. Trimming pared 0 bases from V and 0 bases from J, leaving 11 bases between. This CDR3 region has 16 residues. In DNA form, the CDR3 reads TGTGCCAGCAGCGTAGAGGGCAAAACTAGCACAGATACGCAGTATTTT. Translation gives CASSVEGKTSTDTQYF.

The rearrangement links TRBV20-1 to TRBJ2-7; 11 bases match TRBD2. The trim removed 0 bases at V and 3 bases at J, leaving 4 bases unmatched. The CDR3 has 15 amino acids. Germline V gene sequence: CDR1 DFQATT, CDR2 SNEGSKA (reference sequence). The CDR3 reads CSARDPSGGNYEQYF. In DNA form, the CDR3 reads TGCAGTGCTAGAGACCCTAGCGGGGGGAACTACGAGCAGTACTTC.

The DNA for the CDR3 is TGTGCCAGCAGCACACGGAGAGGACAGGGACAGGCGGGCCAAGAGACCCAGTACTTC. It yields the protein CASSTRRGQGQAGQETQYF. This chain uses TRBV7-9 with TRBJ2-5; TRBD1 agrees at 8 bases. There are 19 residues in the CDR3. Trimming took 5 bases from V and 1 from J; bases not matched to a gene: 18. CDR1 and CDR2 (germline): SEHNR, FQNEAQ (reference sequence).

This chain uses TRBV12-3 or TRBV12-4 with TRBJ1-1; 8 nucleotides match TRBD1. Trimming removed 5 bases from V and 7 bases from J; junction bases left unmatched: 15. This CDR3 is 16 amino acids long. CDR3 in amino acids: CASSQGQGARFGEAFF. CDR3 nucleotide sequence: TGTGCCAGCAGTCAGGGGCAGGGGGCACGTTTTGGTGAAGCTTTCTTT.

The rearrangement joins TRBV20-1 to TRBJ1-1; no clear D. Trimming shortened V by 2 bases and J by 0 bases, and 7 bases separated the two germline ends. Germline CDR1 reads DFQATT; CDR2 reads SNEGSKA (reference sequence). There are 13 residues in the CDR3. DNA for the CDR3: TGCAGTGCTAGACCGATCATGAACACTGAAGCTTTCTTT. This codes for CSARPIMNTEAFF.

This sequence joins TRBV6-2 or TRBV6-3 and TRBJ2-1, with 7 bases that match TRBD1. Germline V lookup: CDR1 MNHEY, CDR2 SVGEGT. The CDR3 sequence is 12 residues long. Trimming took 6 bases from V and 10 from J; bases not matched to a gene: 6. The CDR3 nucleotides read TGTGCCAGCAGCCTCCCGACAGGGGAGCAGTTCTTC. It encodes CASSLPTGEQFF.

This rearrangement joins TRBV7-9 to TRBJ1-2; D perhaps matches TRBD1 (5 bases). CDR1 and CDR2 (germline): SEHNR, FQNEAQ (reference sequence). The CDR3 is 14 amino acids. V gave up 3 bases and J gave up 6 bases, with 14 bases separating them. Here the CDR3 DNA reads TGTGCCAGCAGCTTGGGCGGGGCCACACATGGCTACACCTTC. Translation gives CASSLGGATHGYTF.

J is TRBJ2-2 and V is TRBV3-1, with D perhaps matching TRBD2 (6 bases). Germline-derived CDR1 and CDR2 are LGHDT and YNNKEL (reference sequence). The CDR3 length is 16 residues. V was shortened by 4 bases and J by 2 bases, with 14 bases between the two germline ends. The CDR3 DNA reads as TGTGCCAGCAGCCGGCCCGACGGGAGAAACACCGGGGAGCTGTTTTTT. Encoded protein: CASSRPDGRNTGELFF.

There are a few counts of this clonotype. The chain couples TRBV5-1 to TRBJ2-5, with no clear D. V was shortened by 3 bases and J by 3 bases, with 9 bases between the two germline ends. Germline V gene data show CDR1 as SGHRS and CDR2 as YFSETQ. This CDR3 is built from 13 residues. CDR3 loop: CASSSWTKETQYF. Here the CDR3 DNA reads TGCGCCAGCAGCTCCTGGACCAAAGAGACCCAGTACTTC.

This clonotype was seen a handful of times. The chain couples TRBV6-6 to TRBJ2-1; D could derive from TRBD1 or TRBD2 (6 bases each). The CDR3 sequence is 14 residues long. The V gene's germline CDR1 is MNHNY and CDR2 SVGAGI (reference sequence). V was trimmed by 2 bases and J by 8 bases, leaving 13 bases between them. The CDR3 reads CASSYRGGGYEQFF. The DNA of the CDR3 is TGTGCCAGCAGTTACCGCGGAGGGGGATATGAGCAGTTCTTC.

The rearrangement uses TRBV7-9 and TRBJ2-7, with a weak D call TRBD2 (5 bases). This CDR3 is 13 amino acids long. V was pared by 7 bases and J by 1 base, with 11 bases between. The germline V gene has CDR1 SEHNR and CDR2 FQNEAQ (reference sequence). CDR3: CASTPGSSYEQYF. The CDR3, as DNA: TGTGCCAGCACCCCGGGGTCGTCCTACGAGCAGTACTTC.

The rearrangement uses TRBV6-1 and TRBJ1-1; D is undetermined. Trimming removed 3 bases from V and 7 bases from J, with 15 bases in between. The CDR3 is 14 residues long. Germline V gene lookup returns CDR1 MNHNS and CDR2 SASEGT. The CDR3 protein is CASSDDRELIEAFF. In nucleotides, the CDR3 is TGTGCCAGCAGTGACGATAGGGAATTGATTGAAGCTTTCTTT.

The table lists this clonotype with a few counts. This chain uses TRBV20-1 with TRBJ2-7, with D perhaps TRBD1 or TRBD2 (6 bases each). The CDR3 length is 11 residues. From germline, CDR1 is DFQATT and CDR2 SNEGSKA (reference sequence). The CDR3, as DNA: TGCAGCGTAAGGGGGGCCTACGAGCAGTACTTC. Its translation is CSVRGAYEQYF.

The chain couples TRBV20-1 to TRBJ2-1, with 8 bases that match TRBD1. The CDR3 sequence is 14 residues long. V was clipped by 4 bases and J by 9 bases; unmatched bases: 11. Germline-derived CDR1 and CDR2 are DFQATT and SNEGSKA (reference sequence). CDR3 amino acids: CSATAGGIVIEQFF. The CDR3 DNA follows: TGCAGTGCTACAGCAGGGGGCATTGTCATTGAGCAGTTCTTC.

This chain connects TRBV28 to TRBJ2-5, with a possible D match to TRBD2 (6 bases). Germline loops: CDR1 MDHEN, CDR2 SYDVKM. The length of the CDR3 is 15 residues. Deletions cut 4 bases from V and 5 bases from J, with 17 bases between. The CDR3 here is CASSSTGVRWETQYF. CDR3 in DNA: TGTGCCAGCAGTTCGACGGGGGTACGGTGGGAGACCCAGTACTTC.

The chain uses TRBV6-1 and TRBJ1-2, with D perhaps TRBD1 (5 bases). Trimming removed 10 bases at V and 3 bases at J, with 12 bases between. CDR3 length: 12 amino acids. Germline CDR1 MNHNS, CDR2 SASEGT. CDR3 protein: CATQTGDYGYTF. DNA of the CDR3: TGTGCCACCCAAACGGGGGACTATGGCTACACCTTC.

This clonotype was observed a few times. The chain joins TRBV15 to TRBJ1-1; the D gene is possibly TRBD1 (5 bases). With 2 bases removed from V and 5 bases from J, the gap between germline ends came to 18 bases. The CDR3 consists of 16 residues. CDR1 is LNHNV and CDR2 is YYDKDF in the germline V gene (reference sequence). CDR3 amino acids: CATSRSAGTKGTEAFF. The CDR3 DNA sequence: TGTGCCACCAGCAGAAGCGCCGGGACCAAGGGTACTGAAGCTTTCTTT.

The V gene is TRBV5-1, the J gene TRBJ2-1, with a weak D call TRBD1 (6 bases). Trimming took 1 base from V and 2 from J, leaving 13 bases between them. The CDR3 loop spans 16 amino acids. CDR1 and CDR2 from the germline V gene are SGHRS and YFSETQ. CDR3 sequence reads: CASSLPGQRTYNEQFF. The DNA for the CDR3 is TGCGCCAGCAGCTTGCCTGGACAGAGGACCTACAATGAGCAGTTCTTC.

The sample holds a few counts of this clonotype. The rearrangement links TRBV12-3 or TRBV12-4 to TRBJ2-1, with D unclear. CDR3 length equals 14 residues. V dropped 6 bases and J dropped 9 bases, with 18 bases sitting between them. CDR3 sequence: CASSPGEWPLEQFF. CDR3 nucleotides: TGTGCCAGCAGCCCTGGGGAATGGCCCCTTGAGCAGTTCTTC.

This chain uses TRBV20-1 with TRBJ2-5; 7 positions agree with TRBD1. The V gene end was trimmed by 5 bases and the J gene end by 1 base; junction bases not matched to a gene: 4. In germline, CDR1 is DFQATT, CDR2 SNEGSKA (reference sequence). The CDR3 loop spans 13 amino acids. The CDR3: CSAPTGAQETQYF. As DNA, the CDR3 is TGCAGTGCTCCAACAGGGGCCCAAGAGACCCAGTACTTC.

This chain connects TRBV10-3 to TRBJ2-5; D might be TRBD1 or TRBD2, each matching 7 bases. CDR1 and CDR2 (germline): ENHRY, SYGVKD. The ends were cut back, 6 bases at V and 5 bases at J, with 16 bases in the middle. This CDR3 has 14 residues. This CDR3 reads CAIRGGGAVETQYF. CDR3 nucleotides: TGTGCCATCAGGGGAGGGGGCGCGGTTGAGACCCAGTACTTC.